This TCR beta chain emerged from a study of blood T cell repertoires in COVID-19. Study details: From the United States, Italy and Spain came samples of acute and convalescent COVID-19. Sources were T cells, B-cell-depleted T cells, or PBMCs; the material itself was cDNA or gDNA.

V dropped 10 bases and J dropped 2 bases, with 17 bases sitting between them. The CDR3 is 15 amino acids. Germline V gene sequence: CDR1 LNHDA, CDR2 SQIVND (reference sequence). Per the original methods: Estimated nucleated cell counts came from reference gene primer amplification. Method: immunoSEQ multiplex PCR; TCRdb's copy keeps in-frame clones and lacks some. V, J and clone size reflect that table, while D and trimming were determined from the DNA. The sample holds about 53,000 clones; approximately 80% are singletons and the top ten take approximately 15%. The specimen was peripheral blood. This TCR was sampled from a human donor with active or convalescent COVID-19. The donor label of this sample is uncertain. The chain links TRBV19 to TRBJ2-2, with a tentative D call TRBD2 (7 bases). CDR3 region: CATKGEGHNTGELFF. CDR3 nucleotides: TGTGCCACAAAAGGGGAGGGACATAACACCGGGGAGCTGTTTTTT.